The rows below give T cell receptor beta chains drawn from one sample of a study of blood T cell repertoires in COVID-19. Measured with immunoSEQ multiplex PCR; TCRdb has only the in-frame clones, and not every one. Here the sample spans 85,000 to 100,000 clones, approximately 85% being singletons. Sequenced sample: peripheral blood. Every receptor here comes from a man between 60 and 75 years old with acute or convalescent COVID-19. The CDR3 runs from the conserved cysteine through the conserved F or W. Each record gives: V gene, D gene, J gene, CDR3 protein. The D gene is left open where the match is weak.

TRBV5-1	.	TRBJ2-2	CASSLSTGEDGELFF
TRBV6-5	TRBD1	TRBJ1-6	CASKDRVETPLHF
TRBV7-2	.	TRBJ2-3	CASSSRGPRPTDTQYF
TRBV11-2	TRBD2	TRBJ2-3	CASSLGTSGGHYLF
TRBV19	.	TRBJ2-5	CASSIEEGLGETQYF
TRBV6-5	TRBD2	TRBJ2-7	CASRRGGPYEQYF
TRBV5-4	TRBD2	TRBJ2-1	CASSFRTSGDYNEQFF
TRBV7-6	.	TRBJ1-2	CASSLTGYGYTF
TRBV10-3	.	TRBJ2-7	CVVQGGELQYF
TRBV3-1/TRBV3-2	TRBD2	TRBJ2-4	CASSHGTSGRASGIQYF
TRBV6-4	.	TRBJ2-2	CASSEGPLGTPGELFF
TRBV6-4	TRBD1	TRBJ1-1	CASSDSGQGASAFF
TRBV6-5	TRBD1	TRBJ2-7	CASSPTGQGSHEQYF
TRBV9	TRBD1	TRBJ1-6	CASSEGQVNSPLHF
TRBV3-1/TRBV3-2	.	TRBJ2-1	CASSQESGGSSYNEQFF
TRBV7-9	.	TRBJ1-1	CASSFTITTEAFF
TRBV5-4	TRBD1	TRBJ2-2	CASSSNPGQGGIGELFF
TRBV7-2	.	TRBJ1-1	CASSLVTGGRAFF
TRBV6-5	.	TRBJ1-6	CASSYLAQGHSPLHF
TRBV5-1	.	TRBJ1-2	CASSLGTAGGGYTF
TRBV19	TRBD1	TRBJ2-5	CASSTTGQGTETQYF
TRBV19	TRBD1	TRBJ1-1	CASNPQGWDTEAFF
TRBV4-3	TRBD1	TRBJ1-5	CASSQVRTGTNQPQHF
TRBV27	TRBD1	TRBJ2-3	CASRTGHYTQYF
TRBV18	.	TRBJ1-2	CASSPNTDYGYTF
TRBV11-2	.	TRBJ2-7	CASSLDAGVGYEQYF
TRBV28	.	TRBJ2-7	CASSLLGQATYEQYF
TRBV6-9	TRBD1	TRBJ2-1	CASSTQGGTGDNEQFF
TRBV5-1	TRBD1	TRBJ1-3	CASSLSRGLTGDTIYF
TRBV6-2/TRBV6-3	.	TRBJ2-3	CASSYSARIPDTQYF
TRBV11-3	.	TRBJ2-2	CASSLISGGTNTGELFF
TRBV19	.	TRBJ1-1	CASSLRRETEAFF
TRBV10-3	TRBD2	TRBJ2-4	CAISEQILGGIVGDGRPGDIQYF
TRBV3-1/TRBV3-2	TRBD1	TRBJ2-7	CASSRNSGTAASEQYF
TRBV15	.	TRBJ1-5	CATSRELNRRDQPQHF
TRBV7-2	TRBD1	TRBJ2-5	CASSLAVGQGFETQYF
TRBV5-8	.	TRBJ2-2	CASSLGLMNTGELFF